This T cell receptor (beta chain) was observed in a study of T cell responses to AZD1222 COVID-19 vaccine. Study as a whole: Pooled together were second doses at about 4 or about 12 weeks.

Study-wide results and caveats: After the peak T cell response, and only then, were repertoires sampled.

To note about this clone: What it binds is not known.

V dropped 4 bases and J dropped 9; count of bases not matched to a gene: 8. The CDR3 contains 15 residues. Germline CDR1 and CDR2: LGHDT and YNNKEL (reference sequence). Repertoires were generated with immunoSEQ multiplex PCR, while TCRdb's copy carries only in-frame clones and drops some. The sample has fewer than 150,000 clones; roughly 93% are singletons. The TCR originated in an adult in good health. This chain links TRBV3-1 (or the pseudogene TRBV3-2) with TRBJ2-1; 11 nucleotides match TRBD2. The source was peripheral blood, collected on day 0 of AZD1222 vaccination. In nucleotides, the CDR3 is TGTGCCAGCAGCCCGCTAGCGGGGGGTAGAAGTGAGCAGTTCTTC. Translated, it gives CASSPLAGGRSEQFF.